These T cell receptor beta chains were read from a single sample in a study of preoperative IRX-2 immunotherapy in early breast cancer. Sequenced by immunoSEQ multiplex PCR; TCRdb stores in-frame clones only, minus some. In the table there are some 30,000 clones, 75% to 90% of which are singletons. The source was lymph node tissue, collected from a patient treated with IRX-2 immunotherapy. These TCRs come from a human donor with breast cancer. Both conserved end residues are part of each CDR3. D genes are given only for firm matches. Clone size is given for some rows only: seen once, a few or many times, or a class if the clone is expanded.

v_gene: TRBV25-1
d_gene: .
abundance: .
j_gene: TRBJ1-2
CDR3aa: CASSVSGPTGYTF
CDR3nt: TGTGCCAGCAGTGTATCAGGGCCAACTGGCTACACCTTC

v_gene: TRBV7-2
d_gene: .
abundance: .
j_gene: TRBJ2-3
CDR3aa: CASSLAVLDTQYF
CDR3nt: TGTGCCAGCAGCCTCGCGGTTCTAGATACGCAGTATTTT

v_gene: TRBV6-8
d_gene: TRBD1
abundance: .
j_gene: TRBJ2-7
CDR3aa: CASSTPDRGQSEQYF
CDR3nt: TGTGCCAGCAGTACCCCGGACAGGGGGCAATCCGAGCAGTACTTC

v_gene: TRBV7-2
d_gene: TRBD1
abundance: .
j_gene: TRBJ2-5
CDR3aa: CASSNRDRGRETQYF
CDR3nt: TGTGCCAGCAGCAACCGGGACAGGGGCCGAGAGACCCAGTACTTC

v_gene: TRBV6-7
d_gene: .
abundance: .
j_gene: TRBJ1-1
CDR3aa: CATSRGVGTEAFF
CDR3nt: TGTGCAACCTCCAGGGGTGTTGGCACTGAAGCTTTCTTT

v_gene: TRBV4-1
d_gene: .
abundance: .
j_gene: TRBJ1-5
CDR3aa: CASSTGWPGSNQPQHF
CDR3nt: TGCGCCAGCAGCACCGGGTGGCCAGGGAGCAATCAGCCCCAGCATTTT

v_gene: TRBV14
d_gene: .
abundance: .
j_gene: TRBJ1-2
CDR3aa: CASSQLRGSPYGYTF
CDR3nt: TGTGCCAGCAGCCAACTAAGGGGTTCCCCCTATGGCTACACCTTC

v_gene: TRBV28
d_gene: TRBD1
abundance: .
j_gene: TRBJ2-7
CDR3aa: CASSRRDRAYEQYF
CDR3nt: TGTGCCAGCAGCCGCCGGGACAGGGCCTACGAGCAGTACTTC

v_gene: TRBV7-6
d_gene: .
abundance: .
j_gene: TRBJ2-5
CDR3aa: CASSPPGSQETQYF
CDR3nt: TGTGCCAGCAGCCCGCCGGGGTCTCAAGAGACCCAGTACTTC

v_gene: TRBV14
d_gene: .
abundance: .
j_gene: TRBJ1-2
CDR3aa: CASSQEDRNYGYTF
CDR3nt: TGTGCCAGCAGCCAAGAAGACAGGAACTATGGCTACACCTTC

v_gene: TRBV30
d_gene: .
abundance: .
j_gene: TRBJ2-1
CDR3aa: CACGKGGSYNEQFF
CDR3nt: TGTGCCTGCGGAAAGGGGGGCTCCTACAATGAGCAGTTCTTC

v_gene: TRBV7-1
d_gene: TRBD2
abundance: .
j_gene: TRBJ2-3
CDR3aa: CASNLAGGTDTQYF
CDR3nt: TGTGCCAGCAACCTAGCGGGGGGCACAGATACGCAGTATTTT

v_gene: TRBV19
d_gene: TRBD2
abundance: .
j_gene: TRBJ2-3
CDR3aa: CASSIGLALPADTQYF
CDR3nt: TGTGCCAGTAGTATTGGACTAGCGCTCCCTGCAGATACGCAGTATTTT

v_gene: TRBV6-8
d_gene: TRBD1
abundance: .
j_gene: TRBJ1-1
CDR3aa: CASSVQGGTEAFF
CDR3nt: TGTGCCAGCAGCGTACAGGGGGGCACTGAAGCTTTCTTT

v_gene: TRBV28
d_gene: .
abundance: .
j_gene: TRBJ1-3
CDR3aa: CASSYRAGNTIYF
CDR3nt: TGTGCCAGCAGCTACAGGGCCGGAAACACCATATATTTT

v_gene: TRBV18
d_gene: TRBD2
abundance: .
j_gene: TRBJ2-2
CDR3aa: CASSPLLAGTGELFF
CDR3nt: TGTGCCAGCTCACCTCTACTAGCGGGCACCGGGGAGCTGTTTTTT

v_gene: TRBV6-7
d_gene: .
abundance: .
j_gene: TRBJ1-6
CDR3aa: CASEAGRGSPLHF
CDR3nt: TGTGCCAGCGAGGCGGGGAGAGGCTCACCCCTCCACTTT

v_gene: TRBV15
d_gene: .
abundance: .
j_gene: TRBJ2-1
CDR3aa: CATSRSLAYAYNEQFF
CDR3nt: TGTGCCACCAGCAGATCTCTAGCGTACGCCTACAATGAGCAGTTCTTC

v_gene: TRBV18
d_gene: .
abundance: .
j_gene: TRBJ2-2
CDR3aa: CASSNQGNTGELFF
CDR3nt: TGTGCCAGCTCCAACCAGGGGAACACCGGGGAGCTGTTTTTT

v_gene: TRBV5-1
d_gene: TRBD2
abundance: .
j_gene: TRBJ2-5
CDR3aa: CASSPIAGQETQYF
CDR3nt: TGCGCCAGCAGCCCAATAGCGGGTCAAGAGACCCAGTACTTC

v_gene: TRBV30
d_gene: .
abundance: .
j_gene: TRBJ2-2
CDR3aa: CALAGRTGTGELFF
CDR3nt: TGTGCCTTAGCTGGCCGGACGGGTACCGGGGAGCTGTTTTTT

v_gene: TRBV4-1
d_gene: .
abundance: .
j_gene: TRBJ1-4
CDR3aa: CASSQDHGTTSEKLFF
CDR3nt: TGCGCCAGCAGCCAAGATCATGGTACAACGAGTGAAAAACTGTTTTTT

v_gene: TRBV1
d_gene: .
abundance: .
j_gene: TRBJ2-7
CDR3aa: CASSQEALAGNYEQYF
CDR3nt: TGCGCCAGCAGCCAAGAGGCGCTAGCAGGTAACTACGAGCAGTACTTC

v_gene: TRBV6-8
d_gene: TRBD1
abundance: .
j_gene: TRBJ2-1
CDR3aa: CASFSGGWSSYNEQFF
CDR3nt: TGTGCCAGCTTTTCAGGGGGCTGGAGCTCCTACAATGAGCAGTTCTTC

v_gene: TRBV19
d_gene: .
abundance: .
j_gene: TRBJ1-1
CDR3aa: CASSKRAGNTEAFF
CDR3nt: TGTGCCAGTAGTAAGAGGGCCGGAAACACTGAAGCTTTCTTT

v_gene: TRBV11-3
d_gene: .
abundance: few
j_gene: TRBJ1-5
CDR3aa: CASSFYSGNSNQPQHF
CDR3nt: TGTGCCAGCAGTTTCTATTCCGGGAATAGCAATCAGCCCCAGCATTTT

v_gene: TRBV28
d_gene: .
abundance: .
j_gene: TRBJ2-1
CDR3aa: CASSFGPEGRLYNEQFF
CDR3nt: TGTGCCAGCAGTTTTGGCCCGGAGGGGCGATTGTACAATGAGCAGTTCTTC

v_gene: TRBV11-3
d_gene: .
abundance: few
j_gene: TRBJ1-1
CDR3aa: CASSSAQGNTEAFF
CDR3nt: TGTGCCAGCAGCTCGGCCCAGGGGAACACTGAAGCTTTCTTT

v_gene: TRBV28
d_gene: .
abundance: once
j_gene: TRBJ1-2
CDR3aa: CASSLGANYGYTF
CDR3nt: TGTGCCAGCAGTTTGGGGGCTAACTATGGCTACACCTTC

v_gene: TRBV11-3
d_gene: .
abundance: .
j_gene: TRBJ2-2
CDR3aa: CASSPTGPNTGELFF
CDR3nt: TGTGCCAGCAGCCCCACGGGACCGAACACCGGGGAGCTGTTTTTT

v_gene: TRBV28
d_gene: .
abundance: .
j_gene: TRBJ2-6
CDR3aa: CASSAIRDVGAGANVLTF
CDR3nt: TGTGCCAGCAGCGCTATCCGGGACGTGGGAGCCGGGGCCAACGTCCTGACTTTC

v_gene: TRBV11-3
d_gene: .
abundance: .
j_gene: TRBJ1-5
CDR3aa: CASSPIRGNQPQHF
CDR3nt: TGTGCCAGCAGCCCCATCAGGGGCAATCAGCCCCAGCATTTT

v_gene: TRBV27
d_gene: .
abundance: .
j_gene: TRBJ2-6
CDR3aa: CASGRGPSGANVLTF
CDR3nt: TGTGCCAGCGGTAGGGGCCCCTCTGGGGCCAACGTCCTGACTTTC

v_gene: TRBV18
d_gene: .
abundance: once
j_gene: TRBJ2-5
CDR3aa: CASSDTWDETQYF
CDR3nt: TGTGCCAGCTCAGACACTTGGGATGAGACCCAGTACTTC

v_gene: TRBV25-1
d_gene: .
abundance: .
j_gene: TRBJ2-4
CDR3aa: CASSEYFGGQNIQYF
CDR3nt: TGTGCCAGCAGTGAATATTTCGGAGGCCAAAACATTCAGTACTTC

v_gene: TRBV25-1
d_gene: TRBD1
abundance: once
j_gene: TRBJ1-2
CDR3aa: CASSGRTGWVGYTF
CDR3nt: TGTGCCAGCAGCGGAAGGACAGGGTGGGTTGGCTACACCTTC

v_gene: TRBV30
d_gene: TRBD1
abundance: .
j_gene: TRBJ2-7
CDR3aa: CAWRRGLTYEQYF
CDR3nt: TGTGCCTGGAGAAGGGGGCTGACCTACGAGCAGTACTTC

v_gene: TRBV19
d_gene: TRBD1
abundance: .
j_gene: TRBJ1-2
CDR3aa: CASSEQGPDYGYTF
CDR3nt: TGTGCCAGTAGTGAACAGGGGCCAGACTATGGCTACACCTTC

v_gene: TRBV18
d_gene: TRBD2
abundance: .
j_gene: TRBJ2-5
CDR3aa: CASSPRTSGDTYQETQYF
CDR3nt: TGTGCCAGCTCACCTAGGACTAGCGGGGATACTTACCAAGAGACCCAGTACTTC

v_gene: TRBV28
d_gene: TRBD1
abundance: .
j_gene: TRBJ1-2
CDR3aa: CASSFPLSRGAYTF
CDR3nt: TGTGCCAGCAGTTTCCCCTTGTCCAGGGGGGCTTACACCTTC

v_gene: TRBV6-8
d_gene: .
abundance: .
j_gene: TRBJ2-3
CDR3aa: CASRRRTATDTQYF
CDR3nt: TGTGCCAGCAGACGCCGGACAGCGACAGATACGCAGTATTTT

v_gene: TRBV6-8
d_gene: TRBD1
abundance: .
j_gene: TRBJ2-1
CDR3aa: CASSAQGAPYNEQFF
CDR3nt: TGTGCCAGCAGTGCACAGGGGGCTCCCTACAATGAGCAGTTCTTC

v_gene: TRBV10-3
d_gene: TRBD1
abundance: .
j_gene: TRBJ1-1
CDR3aa: CAISEPGQALTEAFF
CDR3nt: TGTGCCATCAGTGAGCCCGGACAGGCGTTGACTGAAGCTTTCTTT